These 8 T cell receptor beta chains originate from one sample sequenced in a study of vaccination and CD4 T cells after COVID-19. Treatment reported: approximately 9-day PBMC culture with coronavirus spike peptide pools or control peptides (ViraFEST assay). CD4+ T cells that had been cultured provided DNA sequenced with the Oncomine TCR Beta short-read assay. TCRdb re-called the PCR reads through MiXCR, storing one row per CDR3 protein. This repertoire shows more than 15,000 distinct CDR3 sequences, around 46% found once; its top ten account for under 4.5%. No antigen has been identified for these receptors. Sequencing used CD4+ T cells from blood, cultured in vitro, obtained before SARS-CoV-2 vaccination. The receptors stem from a human donor who had recovered from COVID-19.

This clonotype was observed a single time. The chain uses TRBV20-1 and TRBJ2-3; weak D call: TRBD2 (5 bases). Germline V gene sequence: CDR1 DFQATT, CDR2 SNEGSKA (reference sequence). The V and J ends lost 4 bases and 5 bases respectively, with 22 bases between them. The CDR3 runs 16 residues. The CDR3 nucleotides are TGCAGTGCTACCCGACGGCTGGCGGGCACACAAGATACGCAGTATTTT. It is translated as CSATRRLAGTQDTQYF.

The gene calls are TRBV19 and TRBJ1-5; D is ambiguous. Trimming cost V 2 bases and J 0 bases, with 8 bases left between them. Per the germline V gene, CDR1 is LNHDA and CDR2 is SQIVND (reference sequence). The CDR3 has 15 amino acids. The CDR3 bases are TGTGCCAGTAGTATATCCCTCTATAGCAATCAGCCCCAGCATTTT. Its translation: CASSISLYSNQPQHF.

In its sample, this clonotype was seen a few times. The chain's CDR3 is CSASYLASSYEQYF. The CDR3 DNA follows: TGCAGTGCTAGTTACTTGGCCAGCTCCTACGAGCAGTACTTC. J is TRBJ2-7 and V is TRBV20-1, with D unclear. The CDR3 has 14 amino acids. Germline V gene lookup returns CDR1 DFQATT and CDR2 SNEGSKA (reference sequence). Trimming cost V 3 bases and J 0 bases, with 12 bases left between them.

This clonotype has only a few counts. The J gene is TRBJ1-2, the V gene TRBV30; no clear D. Germline V CDR1 and CDR2: GTSNPN, SVGIG (reference sequence). V was clipped by 4 bases and J by 8 bases, with 23 bases between them. CDR3 length: 15 residues. The CDR3 region has the DNA TGTGCCTGGACTATGGGGAACACGGTTTACACGGGCTACACCTTC. Protein product: CAWTMGNTVYTGYTF. Full variable domain (outside the CDR3, taken from reference TRBV30 and TRBJ1-2): SQTIHQWPATLVQPVGSPLSLECTVEGTSNPNLYWYRQAAGRGLQLLFYSVGIGQISSEVPQNLSASRPQDRQFILSSKKLLLSDSGFYLCAWTMGNTVYTGYTFGSGTRLTVV.

The chain recombines TRBV4-1 with TRBJ2-6; TRBD1 might be the D (6 bases). The CDR3 extends over 20 amino acids. Deletions cut 1 base from V and 0 bases from J, with 19 bases between. CDR1 is MGHRA, CDR2 YSYEKL, per germline. The CDR3: CASSQVMVGQGSSGANVLTF. CDR3 coding DNA: TGCGCCAGCAGCCAAGTAATGGTTGGGCAGGGGTCCTCTGGGGCCAACGTCCTGACTTTC.

This clonotype appeared a few times. The chain has TRBV7-2 and TRBJ2-7; no definite D call. Trimming removed 1 base from V and 3 bases from J, with 10 bases in between. The CDR3 runs 14 residues. Germline V CDR1 and CDR2: SGHTA, FQGNSA. In DNA, the CDR3 is TGTGCCAGCAGCTTAGGTGGCGACATCTACGAGCAGTACTTC. Translated: CASSLGGDIYEQYF. Together with reference TRBV7-2 and TRBJ2-7, the CDR3 gives the full variable domain: GAGVSQSPSNKVTEKGKDVELRCDPISGHTALYWYRQSLGQGLEFLIYFQGNSAPDKSGLPSDRFSAERTGGSVSTLTIQRTQQEDSAVYLCASSLGGDIYEQYFGPGTRLTVT.

The table lists this clonotype with a few counts. The chain joins TRBV2 to TRBJ2-2; 8 nucleotides match TRBD1. Looked up from germline, CDR1 is SNHLY and CDR2 is FYNNEI. The ends lost 5 bases at V and 7 bases at J; junction bases unmatched: 9. This CDR3 region has 15 residues. CDR3 nucleotides: TGTGCCAGCAGTCAAACCCAGGGGGCAGGCGGGGAGCTGTTTTTT. Amino acids: CASSQTQGAGGELFF.

This chain uses TRBV6-1 with TRBJ1-5, with D possibly being TRBD1 (6 bases). V lost 7 bases, J lost 5 bases, and 15 bases lay in between. In germline, CDR1 is MNHNS, CDR2 SASEGT. The CDR3 is 14 residues long. CDR3 DNA: TGTGCCAGCAACGTCAACAGGGACTATCAGCCCCAGCATTTT. It translates to CASNVNRDYQPQHF.